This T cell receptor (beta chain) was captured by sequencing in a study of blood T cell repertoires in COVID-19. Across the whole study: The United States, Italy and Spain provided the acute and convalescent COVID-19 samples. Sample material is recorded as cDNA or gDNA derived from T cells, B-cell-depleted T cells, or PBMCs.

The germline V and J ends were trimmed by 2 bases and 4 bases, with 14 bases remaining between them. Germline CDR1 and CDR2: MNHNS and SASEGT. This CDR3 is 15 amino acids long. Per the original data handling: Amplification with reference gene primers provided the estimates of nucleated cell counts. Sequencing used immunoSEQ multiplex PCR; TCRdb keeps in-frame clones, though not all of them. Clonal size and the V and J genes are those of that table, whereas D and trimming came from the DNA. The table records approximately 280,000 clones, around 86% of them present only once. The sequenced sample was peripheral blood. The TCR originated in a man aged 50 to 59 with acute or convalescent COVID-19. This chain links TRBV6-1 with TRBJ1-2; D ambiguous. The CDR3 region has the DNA TGTGCCAGCAGTGAAAGGGAGGGTTCCCTCTATGGCTACACCTTC. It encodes CASSEREGSLYGYTF.